The rows below give T cell receptor beta chains drawn from one sample of a study of PD-1 blockade in classical Hodgkin lymphoma. Measured with immunoSEQ multiplex PCR; TCRdb has only the in-frame clones, and not every one. The sample lists over 75,000 clones, about nine tenths occurring once. Here the sequenced sample was peripheral blood mononuclear cells (PBMCs), taken before the fourth cycle of nivolumab. These receptors came from a human donor with classical Hodgkin lymphoma. Each CDR3 is given without its conserved first and last residue.

V,CDR3
TRBV30,AWSWDSSYEQY
TRBV13,ASSLRRGDSRSGANVLT
TRBV2,ASRGLAGGFGEQF
TRBV6-1,ASGGARDRESGYT
TRBV6-1,ASSELGDTQY
TRBV6-1,ASRDRGGYGYT
TRBV27,ASSSPGNSPLH
TRBV5-1,ASSVAGVSYEQY
TRBV7-2,ASSLVGGGGAYGYT
TRBV9,ASSVDTGGHTDTQY
TRBV14,ASSQYQETQY
TRBV4-3,ASSQDTGRPSYEQY
TRBV7-2,ASSLSGGNSPLH
TRBV4-2,ASSTAPGQLLYGYT
TRBV9,ASSVGQGAYEQY
TRBV5-6,ASRPGQYYGYT
TRBV27,ASSYTRGNSPLH
TRBV10-3,AIISGEGYT
TRBV6-6,ATKQENQNQPQH
TRBV5-6,ASSLVQTWGISEQY
TRBV5-1,ASSLWLQGSGETQY
TRBV10-3,APQGEASKTLAKNIQY
TRBV30,AWSVGWNRMNTEAF
TRBV7-9,ASSLWSGTGDTGELF
TRBV7-6,ASSSGTGENYGEQF
TRBV5-1,ASSWRGRGAYNEQF
TRBV7-9,ASSEYGYT
TRBV4-1,ASSQGTDLQQY
TRBV5-8,ASIPWGGHTEAF
TRBV10-3,AISRDREGYGYT
TRBV18,ASSPVDLTYEQY
TRBV5-1,ASRTTTNDYGYT
TRBV28,ASSLRYRGRLYYEQY